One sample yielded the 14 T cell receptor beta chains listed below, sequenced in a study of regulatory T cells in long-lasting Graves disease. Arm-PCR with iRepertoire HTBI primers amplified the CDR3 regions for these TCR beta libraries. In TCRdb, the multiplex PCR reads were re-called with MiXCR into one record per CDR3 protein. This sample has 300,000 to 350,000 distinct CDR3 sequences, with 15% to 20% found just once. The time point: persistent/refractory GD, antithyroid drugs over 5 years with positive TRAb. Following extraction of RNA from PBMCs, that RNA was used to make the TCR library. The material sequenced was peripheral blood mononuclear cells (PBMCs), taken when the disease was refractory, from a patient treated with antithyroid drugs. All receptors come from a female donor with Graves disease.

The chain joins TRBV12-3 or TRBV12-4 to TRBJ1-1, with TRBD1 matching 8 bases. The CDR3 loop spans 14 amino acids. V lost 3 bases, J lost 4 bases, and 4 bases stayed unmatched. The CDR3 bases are TGTGCCAGCAGTTTTGCAGGGGGCGGCACTGAAGCTTTCTTT. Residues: CASSFAGGGTEAFF.

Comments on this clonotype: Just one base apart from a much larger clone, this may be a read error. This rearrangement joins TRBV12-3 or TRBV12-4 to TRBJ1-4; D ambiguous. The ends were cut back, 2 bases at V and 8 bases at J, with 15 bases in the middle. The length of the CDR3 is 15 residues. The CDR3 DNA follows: TGTGCCAGCAGTTTAAAGGGAGACTGGCAAGAAAAACTGTTTTTT. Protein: CASSLKGDWQEKLFF.

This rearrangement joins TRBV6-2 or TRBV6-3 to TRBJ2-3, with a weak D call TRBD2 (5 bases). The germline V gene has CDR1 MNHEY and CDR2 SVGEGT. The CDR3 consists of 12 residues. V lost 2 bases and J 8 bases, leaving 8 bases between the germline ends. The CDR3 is CASSYVGGTQYF. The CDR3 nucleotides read TGTGCCAGCAGTTACGTAGGAGGTACGCAGTATTTT.

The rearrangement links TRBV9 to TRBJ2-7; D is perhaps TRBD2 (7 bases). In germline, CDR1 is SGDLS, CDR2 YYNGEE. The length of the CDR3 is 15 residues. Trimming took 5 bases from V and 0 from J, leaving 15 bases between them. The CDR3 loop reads CASSLRGGPSYEQYF. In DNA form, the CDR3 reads TGTGCCAGCAGTCTAAGGGGGGGACCCTCCTACGAGCAGTACTTC.

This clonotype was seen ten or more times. The CDR3 spells CASSSEHREQPQHF. DNA for the CDR3: TGTGCCAGCAGTTCCGAACACAGGGAACAGCCCCAGCATTTT. The V call is TRBV12-3 or TRBV12-4, the J call TRBJ1-5, with D possibly being TRBD1 (6 bases). This CDR3 comprises 14 residues. V shed 4 bases and J shed 7 bases, with 14 bases lying between them.

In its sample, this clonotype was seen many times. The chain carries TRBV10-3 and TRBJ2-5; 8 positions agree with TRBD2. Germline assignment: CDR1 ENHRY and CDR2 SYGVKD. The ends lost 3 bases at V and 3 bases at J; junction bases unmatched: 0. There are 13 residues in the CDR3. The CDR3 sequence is CAISDGGEETQYF. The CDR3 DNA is TGTGCCATCAGTGACGGGGGGGAAGAGACCCAGTACTTC.

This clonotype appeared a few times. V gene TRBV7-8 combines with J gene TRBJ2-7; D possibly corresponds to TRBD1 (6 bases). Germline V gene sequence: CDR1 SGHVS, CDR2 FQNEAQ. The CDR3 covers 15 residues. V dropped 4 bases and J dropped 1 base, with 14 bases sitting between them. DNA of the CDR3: TGTGCCAGCAGCTCCCACCGGGACATATCCTACGAGCAGTACTTC. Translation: CASSSHRDISYEQYF.

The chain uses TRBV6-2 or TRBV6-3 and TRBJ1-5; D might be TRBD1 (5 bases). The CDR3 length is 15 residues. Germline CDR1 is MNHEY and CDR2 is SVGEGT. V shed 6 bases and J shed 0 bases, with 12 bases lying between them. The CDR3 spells CASRTVGNSNQPQHF. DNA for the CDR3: TGTGCCAGCAGGACAGTGGGCAATAGCAATCAGCCCCAGCATTTT.

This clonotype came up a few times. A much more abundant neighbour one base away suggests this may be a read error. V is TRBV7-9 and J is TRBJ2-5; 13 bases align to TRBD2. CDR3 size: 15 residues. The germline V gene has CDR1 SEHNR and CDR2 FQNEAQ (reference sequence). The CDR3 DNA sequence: TGTGCCAGCAGCTTACGGACTAGCGGGAGAGAGATCCAGTACTTC. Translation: CASSLRTSGREIQYF.

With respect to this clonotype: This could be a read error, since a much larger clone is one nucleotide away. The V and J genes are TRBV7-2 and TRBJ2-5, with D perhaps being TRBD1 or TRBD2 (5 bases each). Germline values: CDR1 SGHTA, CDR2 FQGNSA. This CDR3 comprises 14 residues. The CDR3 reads CASGLFGGLETQYF. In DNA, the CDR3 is TGTGCCAGCGGCTTATTTGGGGGTCTAGAGACCCAGTACTTC.

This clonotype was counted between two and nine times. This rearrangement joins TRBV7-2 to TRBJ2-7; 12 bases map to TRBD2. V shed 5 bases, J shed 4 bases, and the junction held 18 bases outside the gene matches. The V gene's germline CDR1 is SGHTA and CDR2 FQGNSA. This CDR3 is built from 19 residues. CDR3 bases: TGTGCCAGCAGCCCCCTGCCCCCTAGCGGGGGGGCGATTGATTACGAGCAGTACTTC. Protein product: CASSPLPPSGGAIDYEQYF.

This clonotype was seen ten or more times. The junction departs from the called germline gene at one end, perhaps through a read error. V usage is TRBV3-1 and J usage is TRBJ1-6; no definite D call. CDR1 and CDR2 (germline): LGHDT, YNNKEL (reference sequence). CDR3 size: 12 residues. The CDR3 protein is CASSLNNSPLHF. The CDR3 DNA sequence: TGTGCCAGCAGCTTGAATAACTCACCCCTCCACTTT.

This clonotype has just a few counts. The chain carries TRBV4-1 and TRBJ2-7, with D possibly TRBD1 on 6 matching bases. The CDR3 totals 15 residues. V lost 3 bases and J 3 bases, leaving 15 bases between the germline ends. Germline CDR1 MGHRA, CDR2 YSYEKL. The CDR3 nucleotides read TGCGCCAGCAGCCAGTTCACGGGACAATTCTACGAGCAGTACTTC. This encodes CASSQFTGQFYEQYF.

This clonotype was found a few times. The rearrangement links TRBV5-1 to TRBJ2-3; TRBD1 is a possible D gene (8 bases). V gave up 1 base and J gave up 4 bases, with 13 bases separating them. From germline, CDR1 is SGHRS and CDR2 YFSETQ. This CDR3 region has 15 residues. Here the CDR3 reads CASSLWTGRADTQYF. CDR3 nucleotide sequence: TGCGCCAGCAGCTTGTGGACAGGGAGGGCAGATACGCAGTATTTT.